One T cell receptor (beta chain) is described in this entry. This clonotype was found a few times. Its antigen has not been determined. Nothing much larger sits one base from this clone, and base qualities are not available. This entry comes from a study of T cells after yellow fever vaccination (dated by TCRdb to 2018 to 2020). Study-level background: Libraries from fractions with low cell numbers were prepared with the SMART-Seq v4 Ultra Low Input RNA kit. To follow T-cell clones before and after both primary and booster YFV17D yellow fever vaccination, bulk TCR alpha and beta repertoires underwent longitudinal sequencing. The cohort comprised two healthy male donors, one aged 18 to 30 and one aged 30 to 40 years. Blood was drawn at multiple timepoints before and after primary and secondary immunization, with bulk PBMC replicates and cell subsets isolated. Overall study results and their limits: A small share of clonotypes was detected in both CD4 and CD8 compartments, with the overlap likely arising from convergent recombination. Most clones expanded after primary vaccination (around 96% of CD4 and over 80% of CD8) were re-detected after the booster, suggesting that broad memory maintenance occurred. Only two donors were included in the study, so the extent to which the findings can be generalized is limited. Computational filtering was needed because FACS-sorted repertoires could contain abundant contaminating clonotypes from the bulk population. Compared with the primary T-cell response, the secondary T-cell response was weaker but faster, peaking on day 5 rather than day 15.

The treatment or condition label, as the study defines it: live attenuated yellow fever vaccine strain. At every blood-draw timepoint, two biological replicates of bulk PBMCs were collected. PBMCs were isolated from peripheral blood using a standard Ficoll-Paque protocol. TriZol was used to extract RNA from bulk PBMCs, from CD4 and CD8 fractions, and from dextramer-positive and dextramer-negative fractions. TCR cDNA was made using 5'RACE template switching, a step that added a universal primer site and unique molecular identifiers. cDNA synthesis was primed from both the TCR alpha and TCR beta constant segments. Library amplification used two PCR steps, and the second PCR step added sample barcodes and sequencing adapters. Libraries were sequenced on Illumina HiSeq 2500 (2x100 bp) or NovaSeq (2x150 bp). Per the authors' processing: MIGEC was used to demultiplex reads and collapse the reads into UMI consensus sequences, and MiXCR was used for V(D)J alignment. Using edgeR on replicate PBMC samples, clonotypes were called vaccine-responding if FDR was below 0.01 and the log2 fold change was above 5 up to day 15. Each bulk clonotype was labeled CD4 or CD8 based on which sequenced repertoire, CD4 or CD8, contained the clonotype at higher abundance. The raw public data were reprocessed by TCRdb itself: fastp quality trimming at Q25, MiXCR clonotype calling, in-frame beta chains only. All rows with the same CDR3 protein become a single entry with the most common DNA and genes. The authors' filters were not applied to this entry. The sample table records a few hundred thousand distinct CDR3 sequences; less than 20% of these occur just once. 15% to 20% of the sample comes from the top ten.

The junction shows trimming of 5 bases on V and 6 bases on J, plus 17 bases between the germline ends. The germline V gene supplies CDR1 SGHTA and CDR2 FQGNSA. The CDR3 holds 14 amino acids from the cysteine to the phenylalanine. Just the 42-base CDR3 DNA is kept, in frame starting at base 1. The specimen comprised PBMCs, sampled 4 to 5 days after the first yellow fever vaccination. This sequence was found in a man between 18 and 29 years old who received the YFV17D yellow fever vaccine. In this chain, TRBV7-2 is recombined with TRBJ2-7, with a tentative D call of TRBD1 or TRBD2, each matching 6 bases. For the CDR3, the sequence is CASSAGHPTSEQYF. DNA sequence: TGTGCCAGCAGCGCGGGACACCCGACCTCCGAGCAGTACTTC.